This T cell receptor beta chain emerged from a study of T cells in Graves' hyperthyroidism and ophthalmopathy. Findings of the study overall: Model-based prediction identified ophthalmopathy a median roughly 5.9 months prior to its onset.

The CDR3 spans 17 residues. Germline V gives CDR1 SGHAT, CDR2 FQNNGV. V was shortened by 2 bases and J by 0 bases, with 13 bases between the two germline ends. TCR beta CDR3 regions were amplified from RNA transcripts. Initially, a first-round RT-PCR of the TCR CDR3 employed the HTBI primer set. From the multiplex PCR reads, TCRdb called clonotypes with MiXCR, one entry per CDR3 protein. The profile shows fewer than 750,000 distinct CDR3 sequences, around 15% of them singletons. Remarks on this clonotype: Its specificity is not known. A much larger clone lies a single base off, so this may be a read error.

Sequenced sample: blood. The rearrangement joins TRBV11-2 to TRBJ2-2; D unclear. This TCR derives from a woman between 40 and 50 years old with Graves' ophthalmopathy. The CDR3 here is CASSLLLIYTNTGELFF. For the CDR3, the DNA is TGTGCCAGCAGCTTACTTCTTATATACACGAACACCGGGGAGCTGTTTTTT.